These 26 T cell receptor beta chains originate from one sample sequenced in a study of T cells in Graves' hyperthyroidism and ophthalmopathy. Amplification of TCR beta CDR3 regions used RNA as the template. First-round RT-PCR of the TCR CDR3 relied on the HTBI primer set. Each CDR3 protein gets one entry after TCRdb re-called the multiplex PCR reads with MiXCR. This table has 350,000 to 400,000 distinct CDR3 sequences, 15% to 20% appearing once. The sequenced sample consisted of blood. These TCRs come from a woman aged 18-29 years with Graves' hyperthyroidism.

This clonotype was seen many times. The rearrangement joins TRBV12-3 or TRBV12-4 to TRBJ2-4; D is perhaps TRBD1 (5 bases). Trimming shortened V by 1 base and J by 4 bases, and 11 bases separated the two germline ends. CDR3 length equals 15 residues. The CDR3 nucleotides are TGTGCCAGCAGTTTAGGGGGCAGGGTTAAAAACATTCAGTACTTC. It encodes CASSLGGRVKNIQYF.

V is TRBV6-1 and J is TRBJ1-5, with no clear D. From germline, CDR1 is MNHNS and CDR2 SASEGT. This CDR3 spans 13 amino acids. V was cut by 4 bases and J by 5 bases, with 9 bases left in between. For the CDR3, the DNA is TGTGCCAGCAGTGGTCAGGCCCATCAGCCCCAGCATTTT. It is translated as CASSGQAHQPQHF.

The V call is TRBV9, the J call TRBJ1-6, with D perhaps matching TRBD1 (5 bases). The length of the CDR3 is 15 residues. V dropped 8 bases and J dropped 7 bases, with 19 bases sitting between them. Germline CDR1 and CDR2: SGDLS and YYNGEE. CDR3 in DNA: TGTGCCAGAGACTCAATGGGACCGTTAAATTCACCCCTCCACTTT. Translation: CARDSMGPLNSPLHF.

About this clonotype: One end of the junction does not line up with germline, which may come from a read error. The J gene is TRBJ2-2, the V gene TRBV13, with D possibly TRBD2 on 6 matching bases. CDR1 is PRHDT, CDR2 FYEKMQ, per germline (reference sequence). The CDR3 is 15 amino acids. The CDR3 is CASSLIGLPTGGLFF. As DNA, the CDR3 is TGTGCCAGCAGCCTAATCGGACTGCCCACCGGGGGGCTGTTTTTT.

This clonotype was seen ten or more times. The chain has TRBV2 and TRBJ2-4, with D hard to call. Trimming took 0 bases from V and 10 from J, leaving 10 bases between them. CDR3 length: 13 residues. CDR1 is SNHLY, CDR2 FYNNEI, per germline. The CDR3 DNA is TGTGCCAGCAGTGAAGCGGGTGTCAGAATTCAGTACTTC. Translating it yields CASSEAGVRIQYF.

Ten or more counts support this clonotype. Here the CDR3 DNA reads TGTGCCAGCAGCTTAAGTGGGTCGGGGAAGCCCCAGCATTTT. It codes for CASSLSGSGKPQHF. The chain employs TRBV7-9 and TRBJ1-5; no firm D call. Germline V lookup: CDR1 SEHNR, CDR2 FQNEAQ (reference sequence). V lost 2 bases and J 8 bases, leaving 13 bases between the germline ends. The CDR3 spans 14 residues. The whole variable domain, filled in from reference TRBV7-9 and TRBJ1-5, reads DTGVSQNPRHKITKRGQNVTFRCDPISEHNRLYWYRQTLGQGPEFLTYFQNEAQLEKSRLLSDRFSAERPKGSFSTLEIQRTEQGDSAMYLCASSLSGSGKPQHFGDGTRLSIL.

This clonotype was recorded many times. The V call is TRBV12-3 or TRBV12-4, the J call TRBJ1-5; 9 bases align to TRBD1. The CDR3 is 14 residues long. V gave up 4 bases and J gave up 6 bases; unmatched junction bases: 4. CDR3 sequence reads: CASSSGQGPQPQHF. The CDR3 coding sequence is TGTGCCAGCAGTTCCGGACAGGGGCCTCAGCCCCAGCATTTT.

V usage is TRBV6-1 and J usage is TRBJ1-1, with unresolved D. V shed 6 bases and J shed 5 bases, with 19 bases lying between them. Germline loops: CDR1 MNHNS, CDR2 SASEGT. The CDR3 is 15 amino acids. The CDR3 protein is CASSSRGDWVTEAFF. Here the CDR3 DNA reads TGTGCCAGCAGCAGCCGGGGTGATTGGGTTACTGAAGCTTTCTTT.

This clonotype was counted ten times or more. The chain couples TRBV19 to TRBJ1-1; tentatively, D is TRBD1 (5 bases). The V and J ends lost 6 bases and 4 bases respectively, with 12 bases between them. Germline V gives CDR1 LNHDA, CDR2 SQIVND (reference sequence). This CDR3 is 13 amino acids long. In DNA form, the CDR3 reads TGTGCCAGTAGCCTACAGGTGAGCACTGAAGCTTTCTTT. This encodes CASSLQVSTEAFF.

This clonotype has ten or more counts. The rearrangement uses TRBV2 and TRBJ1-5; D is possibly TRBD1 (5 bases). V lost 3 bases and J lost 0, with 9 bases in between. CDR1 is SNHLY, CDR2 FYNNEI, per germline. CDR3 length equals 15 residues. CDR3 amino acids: CASSDRAYSNQPQHF. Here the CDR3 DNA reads TGTGCCAGCAGTGACAGGGCGTATAGCAATCAGCCCCAGCATTTT.

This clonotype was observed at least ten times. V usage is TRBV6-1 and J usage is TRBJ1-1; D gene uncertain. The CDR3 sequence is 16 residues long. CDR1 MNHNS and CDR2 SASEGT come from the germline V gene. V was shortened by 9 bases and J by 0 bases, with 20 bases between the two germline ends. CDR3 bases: TGTGCCAGTGGGGATGGGGAGGGAGGCGTGAACACTGAAGCTTTCTTT. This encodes CASGDGEGGVNTEAFF.

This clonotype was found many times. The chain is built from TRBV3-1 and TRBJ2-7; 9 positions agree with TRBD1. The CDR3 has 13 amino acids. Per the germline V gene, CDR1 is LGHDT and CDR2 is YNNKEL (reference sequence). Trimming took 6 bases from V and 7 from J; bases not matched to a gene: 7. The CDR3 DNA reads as TGTGCCAGCAGTCAAACAGGGGGCGCTGAGCAGTACTTC. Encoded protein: CASSQTGGAEQYF.

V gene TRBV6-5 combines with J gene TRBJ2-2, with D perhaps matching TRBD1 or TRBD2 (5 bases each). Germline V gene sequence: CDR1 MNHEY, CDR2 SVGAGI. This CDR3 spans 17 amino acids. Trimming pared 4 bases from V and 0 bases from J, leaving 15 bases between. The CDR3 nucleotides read TGTGCCAGCAGTTTACCTACCGGGACCACGAACACCGGGGAGCTGTTTTTT. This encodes CASSLPTGTTNTGELFF.

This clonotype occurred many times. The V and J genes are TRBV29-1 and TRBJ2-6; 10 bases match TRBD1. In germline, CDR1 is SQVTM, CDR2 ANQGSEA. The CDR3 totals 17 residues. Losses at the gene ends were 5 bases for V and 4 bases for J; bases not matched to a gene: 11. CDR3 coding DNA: TGCAGCGTTTTAGGGACAGGGGCGTCAGGAGGGGCCAACGTCCTGACTTTC. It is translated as CSVLGTGASGGANVLTF.

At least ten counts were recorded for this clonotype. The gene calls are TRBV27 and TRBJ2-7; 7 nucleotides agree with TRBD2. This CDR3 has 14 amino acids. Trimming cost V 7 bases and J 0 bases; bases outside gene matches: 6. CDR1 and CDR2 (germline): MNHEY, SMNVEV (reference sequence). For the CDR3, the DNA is TGTGCCAGCACAGAGCGGGATCCCTCCTACGAGCAGTACTTC. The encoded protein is CASTERDPSYEQYF.

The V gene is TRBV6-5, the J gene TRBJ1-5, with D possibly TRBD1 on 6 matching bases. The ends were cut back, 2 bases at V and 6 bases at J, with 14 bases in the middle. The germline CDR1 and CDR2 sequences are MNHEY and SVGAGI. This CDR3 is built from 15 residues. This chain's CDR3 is CASSYRQALVQPQHF. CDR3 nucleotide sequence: TGTGCCAGCAGTTACCGACAGGCCTTGGTTCAGCCCCAGCATTTT.

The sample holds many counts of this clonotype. CDR3 DNA: TGTGCCAGCAGCTACCAAGTTGGGGAGACCCAGTACTTC. Amino acid sequence: CASSYQVGETQYF. The gene calls are TRBV7-2 and TRBJ2-5; no firm D call. This CDR3 is built from 13 residues. CDR1 is SGHTA, CDR2 FQGNSA, per germline. Trimming pared 4 bases from V and 5 bases from J, leaving 11 bases between.

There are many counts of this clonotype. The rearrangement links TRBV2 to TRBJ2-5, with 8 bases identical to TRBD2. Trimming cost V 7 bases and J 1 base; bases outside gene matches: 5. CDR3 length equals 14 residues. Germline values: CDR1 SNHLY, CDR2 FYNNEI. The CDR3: CASNVAGPQETQYF. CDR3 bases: TGTGCCAGCAATGTAGCGGGGCCCCAAGAGACCCAGTACTTC.

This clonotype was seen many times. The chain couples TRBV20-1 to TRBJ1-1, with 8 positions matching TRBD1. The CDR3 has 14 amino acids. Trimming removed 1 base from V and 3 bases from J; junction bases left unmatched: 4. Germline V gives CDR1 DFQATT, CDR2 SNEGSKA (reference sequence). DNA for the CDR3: TGCAGTGCTAGAGGACAGGGGACGGACACTGAAGCTTTCTTT. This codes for CSARGQGTDTEAFF.

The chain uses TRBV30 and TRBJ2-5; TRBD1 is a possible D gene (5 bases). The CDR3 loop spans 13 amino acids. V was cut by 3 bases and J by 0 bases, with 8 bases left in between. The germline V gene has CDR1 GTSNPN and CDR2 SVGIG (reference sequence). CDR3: CAWSYRYQETQYF. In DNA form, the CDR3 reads TGTGCCTGGAGCTACAGGTACCAAGAGACCCAGTACTTC. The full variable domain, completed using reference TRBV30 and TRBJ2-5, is SQTIHQWPATLVQPVGSPLSLECTVEGTSNPNLYWYRQAAGRGLQLLFYSVGIGQISSEVPQNLSASRPQDRQFILSSKKLLLSDSGFYLCAWSYRYQETQYFGPGTRLLVL.

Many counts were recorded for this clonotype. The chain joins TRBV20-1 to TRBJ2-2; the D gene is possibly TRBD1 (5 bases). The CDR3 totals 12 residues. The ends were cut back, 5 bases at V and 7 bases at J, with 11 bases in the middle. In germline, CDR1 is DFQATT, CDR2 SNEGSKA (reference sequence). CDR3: CSADSYIGELFF. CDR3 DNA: TGCAGTGCTGACAGTTACATCGGGGAGCTGTTTTTT.

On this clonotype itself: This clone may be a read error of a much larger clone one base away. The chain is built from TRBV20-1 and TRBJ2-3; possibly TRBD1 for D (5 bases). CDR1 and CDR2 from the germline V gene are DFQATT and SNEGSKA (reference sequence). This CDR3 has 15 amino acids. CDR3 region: CGARGYQGFTDTQYF. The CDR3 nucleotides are TGCGGTGCTAGAGGCTACCAGGGATTCACAGATACGCAGTATTTT.

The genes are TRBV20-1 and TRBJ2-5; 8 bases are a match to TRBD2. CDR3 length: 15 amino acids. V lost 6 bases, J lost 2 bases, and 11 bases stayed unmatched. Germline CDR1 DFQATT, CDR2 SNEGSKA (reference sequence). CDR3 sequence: CSAQDGGGNQETQYF. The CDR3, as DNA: TGCAGTGCCCAGGACGGGGGGGGGAATCAAGAGACCCAGTACTTC.

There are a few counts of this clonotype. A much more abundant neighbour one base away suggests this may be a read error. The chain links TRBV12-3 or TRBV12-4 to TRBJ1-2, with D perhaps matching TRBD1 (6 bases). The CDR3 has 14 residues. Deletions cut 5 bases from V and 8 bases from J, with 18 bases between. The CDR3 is CASSPNNRVLGYTF. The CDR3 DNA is TGTGCCAGCAGTCCCAACAACAGGGTCTTGGGCTACACCTTC.

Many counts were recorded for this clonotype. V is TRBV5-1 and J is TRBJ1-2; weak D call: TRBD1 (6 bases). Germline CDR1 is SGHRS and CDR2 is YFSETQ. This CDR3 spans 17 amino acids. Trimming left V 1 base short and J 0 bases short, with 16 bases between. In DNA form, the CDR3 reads TGCGCCAGCAGCTTGTATGTCAGGAGGGGGACTAACTATGGCTACACCTTC. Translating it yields CASSLYVRRGTNYGYTF.

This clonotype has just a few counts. CDR3 sequence reads: CASSHSPAGQRSYEQYF. The CDR3 region has the DNA TGCGCCAGCAGCCATTCCCCGGCGGGACAGAGATCCTACGAGCAGTACTTC. The rearrangement joins TRBV4-3 to TRBJ2-7; a possible D gene is TRBD1 (7 bases). CDR1 is LGHNA and CDR2 is YSLEER in the germline V gene. Trimming pared 3 bases from V and 1 base from J, leaving 19 bases between. The CDR3 is 17 residues long.